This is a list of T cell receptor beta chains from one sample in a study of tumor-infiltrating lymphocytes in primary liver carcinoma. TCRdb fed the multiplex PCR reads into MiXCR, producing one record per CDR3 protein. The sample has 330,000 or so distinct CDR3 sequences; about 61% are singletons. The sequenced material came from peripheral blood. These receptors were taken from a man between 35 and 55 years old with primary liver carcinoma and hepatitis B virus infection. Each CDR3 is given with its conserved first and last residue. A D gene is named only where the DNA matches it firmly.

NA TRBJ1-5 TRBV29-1 CSVISNQPQHW
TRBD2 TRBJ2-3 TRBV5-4 CASTPAGVTDTQYF
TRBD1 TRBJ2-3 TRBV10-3 CAISGGDRVADTQYF
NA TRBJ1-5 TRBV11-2 CASSSRQQSHHF
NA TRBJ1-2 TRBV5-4 CASSLVGQRDYGYTF
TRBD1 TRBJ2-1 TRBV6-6 CASSYSIPGQGRHEQFF
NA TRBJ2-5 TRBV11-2 CTSSLEWQGQEIQYF
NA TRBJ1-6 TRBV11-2 CASSFGEIVNSPLHF
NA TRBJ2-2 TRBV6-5 CASSYSDNTGELFF
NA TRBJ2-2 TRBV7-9 CASSRSYRDMAYAGELFF
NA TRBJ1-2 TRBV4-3 CASSPGRGRDGYTF
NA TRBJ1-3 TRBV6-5 CASSYLSGISGNTIYF
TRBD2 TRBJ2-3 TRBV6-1 CASRRTSGVLETQYF
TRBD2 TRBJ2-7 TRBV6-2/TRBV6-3 CAARGSGRWHEQYF
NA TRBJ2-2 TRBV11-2 CASSLKVNASTEELFF
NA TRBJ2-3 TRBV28 CASSLSGERPDTQYF
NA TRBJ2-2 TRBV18 CASPANTGELFF
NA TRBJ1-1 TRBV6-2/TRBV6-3 CASSKGVVAEAFF
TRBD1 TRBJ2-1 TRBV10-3 CAISGLGQGYNEQFF
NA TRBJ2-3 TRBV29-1 CCPEYGNTQYF
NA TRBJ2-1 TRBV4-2 CASSQILENEQFF
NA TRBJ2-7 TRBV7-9 CASSTGQTLSSYEQYF
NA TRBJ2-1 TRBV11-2 CASNLDQLNEQFF
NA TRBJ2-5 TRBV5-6 CASQQEIQETQYF
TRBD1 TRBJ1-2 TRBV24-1 CATSDSTGGAIYGYTF